This T cell receptor (beta chain) appears in the sequencing data of a study of T cell changes during pregnancy in multiple sclerosis. Here immunoSEQ multiplex PCR was the method, and the copy in TCRdb shows in-frame clones only, minus some. The sample lists under 75,000 clones; around 90% were seen once. V gave up 0 bases and J gave up 0 bases, with 12 bases separating them. From germline, CDR1 is LGHNA and CDR2 YNFKEQ. CDR3 length: 16 amino acids. The V and J genes are TRBV4-2 and TRBJ2-7; D possibly corresponds to TRBD2 (5 bases). This receptor was obtained from a female donor with multiple sclerosis, enrolled in a pregnancy study. Sequenced material: peripheral blood, taken in the first trimester of pregnancy. CDR3 sequence reads: CASSQDSEGISYEQYF. The CDR3 DNA sequence: TGTGCCAGCAGCCAAGATAGTGAGGGCATCTCCTACGAGCAGTACTTC.